A selection of T cell receptor beta chains follows, all from one sample in a study of vaccination effects on CD4 cells after COVID-19. No cognate antigen is known for these TCRs. Sequencing used immunoSEQ multiplex PCR; TCRdb keeps in-frame clones, though not all of them. The data hold tens of thousands of clones, with roughly 73% observed a single time. This sample comprised CD4+ T cells from PBMCs cultured without peptide, obtained before COVID-19 vaccination. These receptors were obtained from a human donor who received a COVID-19 vaccine. Both conserved end residues are part of each CDR3. A D gene is named only where the DNA matches it firmly. The size of a clone is reported for some rows only, either as once, few or many, or as a class for expanded clones.

clone size	V gene	J gene	D gene	CDR3 protein	CDR3 DNA
few	TRBV15	TRBJ2-1	.	CATSRDSGRYNEQFF	TGTGCCACCAGCAGGGACTCGGGACGGTACAATGAGCAGTTCTTC
once	TRBV11-1	TRBJ2-7	.	CASSLEGHSYEQYF	TGTGCCAGCAGCTTAGAGGGACACTCCTACGAGCAGTACTTC
.	TRBV19	TRBJ1-2	.	CASSIRPNDNYGYTF	TGTGCCAGTAGTATAAGACCAAATGATAACTATGGCTACACCTTC
.	TRBV27	TRBJ2-6	TRBD2	CASSYAGLAGPGANVLTF	TGTGCCAGCAGTTATGCGGGACTAGCGGGACCTGGGGCCAACGTCTTGACTTTC
.	TRBV7-2	TRBJ2-7	.	CASSSRWGEQYF	TGTGCCAGCAGCTCCCGGTGGGGCGAGCAGTACTTC
.	TRBV5-5	TRBJ1-1	.	CASSLVWGTEAFF	TGTGCCAGCAGCTTGGTTTGGGGCACTGAAGCTTTCTTT
few	TRBV7-9	TRBJ1-5	.	CASSLGGGNQPQHF	TGTGCCAGCAGCTTAGGGGGGGGCAATCAGCCCCAGCATTTT
.	TRBV7-9	TRBJ2-1	TRBD2	CASSLGSGGGARDEQFF	TGTGCCAGCAGCTTGGGGTCTGGCGGGGGGGCTCGCGATGAGCAGTTCTTC
.	TRBV19	TRBJ1-5	.	CASSIYNQPQHF	TGTGCCAGTAGTATTTACAATCAGCCCCAGCATTTT
.	TRBV3-1/TRBV3-2	TRBJ1-1	.	CASSQLKGTEAFF	TGTGCCAGCAGCCAATTAAAGGGCACTGAAGCTTTCTTT
.	TRBV5-1	TRBJ2-1	TRBD2	CASSPRGLATAGEQFF	TGCGCCAGCAGCCCTAGGGGACTAGCCACGGCGGGCGAGCAGTTCTTC
once	TRBV7-2	TRBJ2-5	.	CASSLLGLGMGQYF	TGTGCCAGCAGCTTATTAGGGTTAGGGATGGGCCAGTACTTC
.	TRBV5-1	TRBJ2-5	.	CASSQRPQETQYF	TGCGCCAGCAGCCAGCGGCCCCAAGAGACCCAGTACTTC
.	TRBV6-6	TRBJ2-7	.	CASSLPTGVSSYEQYF	TGTGCCAGCAGTCTCCCGACCGGAGTTAGCTCCTACGAGCAGTACTTC
once	TRBV6-4	TRBJ2-3	TRBD2	CASSDRGGRVTDTQYF	TGTGCCAGCAGTGACAGGGGCGGGAGAGTGACAGATACGCAGTATTTT
.	TRBV5-4	TRBJ2-7	TRBD2	CASSLKSGSYEQYF	TGTGCCAGCAGCTTGAAGAGCGGGAGCTACGAGCAGTACTTC
.	TRBV5-5	TRBJ1-2	TRBD1	CASSPPTGWYGYTF	TGTGCCAGCAGCCCACCGACAGGGTGGTATGGCTACACCTTC
few	TRBV5-1	TRBJ2-2	TRBD1	CASSSIQGAGGTGELFF	TGCGCCAGCAGCTCCATACAGGGGGCTGGGGGGACCGGGGAGCTGTTTTTT
.	TRBV2	TRBJ1-1	.	CASTPDLNTEAFF	TGTGCCAGCACCCCAGACCTGAACACTGAAGCTTTCTTT
.	TRBV6-6	TRBJ2-1	.	CASSYSTVYNEQFF	TGTGCCAGCAGTTACTCGACGGTCTACAATGAGCAGTTCTTC
.	TRBV29-1	TRBJ1-1	TRBD1	CSVSGTGGTMNTEAFF	TGCAGCGTATCCGGGACAGGGGGTACGATGAACACTGAAGCTTTCTTT
.	TRBV7-2	TRBJ2-2	.	CASSPISGTGELFF	TGTGCCAGCAGCCCGATTTCGGGCACCGGGGAGCTGTTTTTT
.	TRBV7-9	TRBJ1-1	TRBD1	CASSSNGQGHGAFF	TGTGCCAGCAGCTCCAACGGACAGGGGCATGGAGCTTTCTTT
once	TRBV2	TRBJ2-2	.	CASSPENTGELFF	TGTGCCAGCAGCCCTGAGAACACCGGGGAGCTGTTTTTT
.	TRBV5-1	TRBJ2-7	.	CASSWGWGGEQYF	TGCGCCAGCAGCTGGGGCTGGGGTGGCGAGCAGTACTTC
.	TRBV9	TRBJ1-1	.	CASSVGTGADTEAFF	TGTGCCAGCAGCGTAGGGACGGGGGCGGACACTGAAGCTTTCTTT
.	TRBV7-9	TRBJ1-3	.	CASSPSQGGNTIYF	TGTGCCAGCAGCCCTAGCCAGGGTGGAAACACCATATATTTT
.	TRBV19	TRBJ2-3	TRBD2	CASSEGLAVFGDTQYF	TGTGCCAGTAGCGAGGGACTAGCGGTTTTCGGCGATACGCAGTATTTT
.	TRBV6-6	TRBJ2-7	.	CASTNGGAYEQYF	TGTGCCAGCACGAACGGGGGAGCCTACGAGCAGTACTTC
.	TRBV5-8	TRBJ2-3	.	CASTLAQPTDTQYF	TGTGCCAGTACCCTGGCCCAACCCACAGATACGCAGTATTTT
few	TRBV28	TRBJ1-1	.	CASHRDVFEAFF	TGTGCCAGTCACCGGGACGTCTTTGAAGCTTTCTTT
.	TRBV2	TRBJ1-5	.	CASTRKGGNQPQHF	TGTGCCAGCACACGGAAGGGGGGCAATCAGCCCCAGCATTTT
.	TRBV6-4	TRBJ1-1	.	CASSAEYGTEAFF	TGTGCCAGCAGTGCCGAGTATGGCACTGAAGCTTTCTTT
.	TRBV11-2	TRBJ1-6	.	CASSLAGTLYNSPLHF	TGTGCCAGCAGCTTGGCCGGGACACTTTATAATTCACCCCTCCACTTT
.	TRBV27	TRBJ2-5	.	CASKISGRGTRYQETQYF	TGTGCCAGCAAGATTTCTGGTCGGGGGACCCGATACCAAGAGACCCAGTACTTC
.	TRBV16	TRBJ2-7	.	CASSRTGTGEQYF	TGTGCCAGCAGCCGCACCGGGACGGGGGAGCAGTACTTC
few	TRBV2	TRBJ1-2	.	CASRGGGSNGYTF	TGTGCCAGCAGGGGAGGGGGTTCAAATGGCTACACCTTC
.	TRBV12-3/TRBV12-4	TRBJ1-2	.	CASSLRAGYGYTF	TGTGCCAGCAGTTTAAGGGCAGGCTATGGCTACACCTTC
few	TRBV28	TRBJ1-1	.	CASKVKGTEAFF	TGTGCCAGCAAGGTGAAGGGGACTGAAGCTTTCTTT
.	TRBV7-2	TRBJ2-5	TRBD2	CASSTRSASGPRETQYF	TGTGCCAGCAGCACTAGGAGTGCTAGCGGGCCACGGGAGACCCAGTACTTC
.	TRBV9	TRBJ1-2	.	CASSGGTYDYGYTF	TGTGCCAGCAGCGGCGGGACGTACGACTATGGCTACACCTTC
.	TRBV4-1	TRBJ2-1	.	CASSQDEPLGEQFF	TGCGCCAGCAGCCAAGATGAACCCCTGGGTGAGCAGTTCTTC
.	TRBV6-5	TRBJ1-5	.	CASSIVRGQPQHF	TGTGCCAGCAGTATTGTTCGCGGTCAGCCCCAGCATTTT
.	TRBV3-1/TRBV3-2	TRBJ1-4	.	CASSQDPGVNEKLFF	TGTGCCAGCAGCCAAGATCCGGGTGTTAATGAAAAACTGTTTTTT
.	TRBV5-4	TRBJ2-3	TRBD1	CASSRDRETTDTQYF	TGTGCCAGCAGCCGGGACAGGGAAACTACAGATACGCAGTATTTT
.	TRBV5-4	TRBJ2-3	TRBD2	CASGNSGSLATDTQYF	TGTGCCAGCGGAAATAGCGGGAGTCTCGCCACAGATACGCAGTATTTT
.	TRBV5-4	TRBJ2-3	.	CASSRGGALTDTQYF	TGTGCCAGCAGCCGAGGCGGGGCCCTCACAGATACGCAGTATTTT
.	TRBV3-1/TRBV3-2	TRBJ1-2	.	CASSRGGGYTF	TGTGCCAGCTCGAGGGGGGGTGGCTACACCTTC